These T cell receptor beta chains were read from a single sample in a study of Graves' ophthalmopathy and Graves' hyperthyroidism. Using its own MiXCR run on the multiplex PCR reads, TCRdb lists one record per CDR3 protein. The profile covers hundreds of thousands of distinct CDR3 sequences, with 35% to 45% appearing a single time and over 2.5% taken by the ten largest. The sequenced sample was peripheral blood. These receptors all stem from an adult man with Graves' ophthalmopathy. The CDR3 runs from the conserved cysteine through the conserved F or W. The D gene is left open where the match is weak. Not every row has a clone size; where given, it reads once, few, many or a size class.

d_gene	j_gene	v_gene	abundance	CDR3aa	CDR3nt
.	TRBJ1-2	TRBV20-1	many	CSARKSHINYGYTF	TGCAGTGCTAGAAAGTCACATATCAACTATGGCTACACCTTC
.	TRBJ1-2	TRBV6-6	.	CASRSRYGNYGYTF	TGTGCCAGCAGGTCCCGTTATGGCAACTATGGCTACACCTTC
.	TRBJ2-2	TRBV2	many	CASKEAGMAGELFF	TGTGCCAGCAAAGAGGCGGGAATGGCCGGGGAGCTGTTTTTT
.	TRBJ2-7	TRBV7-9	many	CASSSLGGSYEQYF	TGTGCCAGCAGCTCCCTCGGCGGATCCTACGAGCAGTACTTC
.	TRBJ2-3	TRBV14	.	CASSEPRTSVNTDTQYF	TGTGCCAGCAGTGAACCCCGAACATCGGTTAACACAGATACGCAGTATTTT
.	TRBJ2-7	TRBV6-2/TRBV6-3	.	CASSYLQPRPGREQYF	TGTGCCAGCAGTTACTTACAACCCCGGCCAGGGCGGGAGCAGTACTTC
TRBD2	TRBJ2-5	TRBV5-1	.	CASSSWTSGSPQYF	TGCGCCAGCAGCAGCTGGACTAGCGGGAGTCCCCAGTACTTC
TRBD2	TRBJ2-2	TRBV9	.	CASSSRLAGGHGELFF	TGTGCCAGCAGCTCCAGACTAGCGGGAGGCCACGGGGAGCTGTTTTTT
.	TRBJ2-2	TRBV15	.	CATSSRIGELFF	TGTGCCACCAGCAGCAGGATTGGGGAGCTGTTTTTT
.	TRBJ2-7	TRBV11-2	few	CASSLGGLLVDQYF	TGTGCCAGCAGCTTAGGCGGGTTACTGGTCGACCAGTACTTC
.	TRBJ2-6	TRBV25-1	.	CASSWGDGMSPGANVLTF	TGTGCCAGCAGTTGGGGGGACGGAATGAGCCCTGGGGCCAACGTCCTGACTTTC
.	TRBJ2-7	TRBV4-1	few	CASSQQGGNEQYF	TGCGCCAGCAGCCAGCAGGGTGGGAACGAGCAGTACTTC
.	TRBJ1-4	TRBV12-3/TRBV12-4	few	CASSFSGARKKLFF	TGTGCCAGCAGTTTCTCGGGGGCGCGGAAAAAACTGTTTTTT
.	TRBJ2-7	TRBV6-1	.	CASSEAAGASYEQYF	TGTGCCAGCAGTGAAGCTGCGGGGGCCTCCTACGAGCAGTACTTC
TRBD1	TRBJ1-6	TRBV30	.	CAWTLTGSNSPLHF	TGTGCCTGGACCTTGACAGGGTCAAATTCACCCCTCCACTTT
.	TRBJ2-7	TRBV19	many	CASSDWAATREQYF	TGTGCCAGTAGCGACTGGGCCGCGACCCGCGAGCAGTACTTC
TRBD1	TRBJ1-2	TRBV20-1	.	CSARAPPYRGRLGYGYTF	TGCAGTGCTAGAGCCCCCCCCTACAGGGGGCGCCTTGGGTATGGCTACACCTTC
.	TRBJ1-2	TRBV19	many	CASSLLGEGERGYTF	TGTGCCAGTAGTCTCCTCGGGGAGGGTGAGCGAGGCTACACCTTC
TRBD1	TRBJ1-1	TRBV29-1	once	CSSTGEGTEAFF	TGCAGCTCAACAGGGGAGGGCACTGAAGCTTTCTTT
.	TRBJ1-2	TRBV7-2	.	CAWSAAPIYGYTF	TGTGCCTGGAGCGCGGCACCTATCTATGGCTACACCTTC
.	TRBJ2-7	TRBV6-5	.	CASLGNVYEQYF	TGTGCCAGCTTGGGCAACGTCTACGAGCAGTACTTC
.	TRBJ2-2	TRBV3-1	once	CASSQDGPAGELFF	TGTGCCAGCAGCCAAGACGGGCCGGCCGGGGAGCTGTTTTTT
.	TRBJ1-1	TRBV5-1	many	CASAQGSGNTEAFF	TGCGCCAGCGCCCAGGGGAGCGGGAACACTGAAGCTTTCTTT
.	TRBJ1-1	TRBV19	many	CASRHSSGGKAFF	TGTGCCAGTAGACACAGTTCAGGAGGGAAAGCTTTCTTT
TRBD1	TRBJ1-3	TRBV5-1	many	CASSTGQGASGNTIYF	TGCGCCAGCAGCACTGGACAGGGGGCATCTGGAAACACCATATATTTT
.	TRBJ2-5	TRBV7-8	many	CASSLPAGGQETQYF	TGTGCCAGCAGCTTACCGGCCGGTGGGCAAGAGACCCAGTACTTC
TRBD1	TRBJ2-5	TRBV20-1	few	CSARDQTGGGETQYF	TGCAGTGCTAGAGATCAGACAGGGGGAGGAGAGACCCAGTACTTC
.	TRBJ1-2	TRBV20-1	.	CSAREGEVAARGYTF	TGCAGTGCTAGAGAAGGGGAGGTAGCAGCGCGAGGCTACACCTTC
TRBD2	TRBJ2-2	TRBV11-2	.	CASRGLETTGELFF	TGTGCCAGCAGGGGACTAGAGACCACCGGGGAGCTGTTTTTT
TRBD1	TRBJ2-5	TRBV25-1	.	CASSEPGTGRETQYF	TGTGCCAGCAGTGAACCCGGGACAGGGCGAGAGACCCAGTACTTC
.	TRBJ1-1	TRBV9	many	CASSLRTWRVRDTEAFF	TGTGCCAGCAGCCTCCGGACATGGAGGGTTAGGGACACTGAAGCTTTCTTT
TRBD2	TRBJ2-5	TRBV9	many	CASSVDFSGRETQYF	TGTGCCAGCAGCGTAGATTTCAGCGGGAGGGAGACCCAGTACTTC
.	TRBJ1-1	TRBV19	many	CASRYVGNTEAFF	TGTGCCAGTAGGTATGTAGGGAACACTGAAGCTTTCTTT
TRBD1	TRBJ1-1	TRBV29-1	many	CSVSQGENTEAFF	TGCAGCGTATCACAGGGGGAGAACACTGAAGCTTTCTTT
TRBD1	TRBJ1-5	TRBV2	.	CASSPGTARDHSNQPQHF	TGTGCCAGCAGCCCAGGGACAGCAAGAGATCATAGCAATCAGCCCCAGCATTTT
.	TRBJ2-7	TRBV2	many	CASNREAYEQYF	TGTGCCAGCAATCGGGAAGCCTACGAGCAGTACTTC
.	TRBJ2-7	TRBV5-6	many	CASSRPAGEQYF	TGTGCCAGCAGCCGGCCCGCGGGGGAGCAGTACTTC
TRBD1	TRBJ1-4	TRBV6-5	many	CASRMTGISEKLFF	TGTGCCAGCAGGATGACAGGGATAAGTGAAAAACTGTTTTTT
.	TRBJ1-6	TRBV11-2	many	CASSTGQRTPLHF	TGTGCCAGCAGCACGGGACAAAGGACACCCCTCCACTTT
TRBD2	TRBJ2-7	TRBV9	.	CASSSSPSGTRSYEQYF	TGTGCCAGCAGCTCAAGCCCTAGCGGGACCCGCTCCTACGAGCAGTACTTC
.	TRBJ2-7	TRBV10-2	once	CASKIGTPSSYEQYF	TGCGCCAGCAAGATCGGGACTCCTAGCTCCTACGAACAGTACTTC
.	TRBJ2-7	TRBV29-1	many	CSVGHSSGPYEQYF	TGCAGCGTTGGTCACAGTTCGGGACCCTACGAGCAGTACTTC
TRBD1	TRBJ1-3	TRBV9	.	CASSVAGTGVNTIYF	TGTGCCAGCAGCGTAGCGGGGACAGGGGTGAACACCATATATTTT
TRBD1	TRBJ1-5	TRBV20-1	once	CSAGPGTGDNQPQHF	TGCAGTGCAGGTCCCGGGACAGGGGACAATCAGCCCCAGCATTTT
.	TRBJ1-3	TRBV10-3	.	CASSTYDRPGNTIYF	TGTGCCAGCAGTACCTATGACAGGCCTGGAAACACCATATATTTT
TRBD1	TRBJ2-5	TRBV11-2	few	CASSHTTGDETQYF	TGTGCCAGCAGCCATACCACAGGGGACGAGACCCAGTACTTC